Each of the 22 T cell receptor beta chains below was sequenced from the same sample in a study of control samples from healthy donors and cancer patients. Here immunoSEQ multiplex PCR was the method, and the copy in TCRdb shows in-frame clones only, minus some. The sample lists 350,000 to 450,000 clones, approximately 92% occurring once. Material: PBMCs. These receptors came from a man in his forties with head and neck cancer.

CDR3 sequence (DNA): TGTGCCAGCAGCCGCACAAACACTGAAGCTTTCTTT. Translation: CASSRTNTEAFF. The chain carries TRBV12-3 or TRBV12-4 and TRBJ1-1; D not resolved. The CDR3 has 12 amino acids. V lost 6 bases to trimming and J lost 2 bases, with 7 bases between them.

The chain combines TRBV19 with TRBJ1-1, with D uncertain. The CDR3 loop spans 12 amino acids. Trimming removed 1 base from V and 4 bases from J, with 4 bases in between. Germline lookup yields CDR1 LNHDA and CDR2 SQIVND (reference sequence). For the CDR3, the DNA is TGTGCCAGTAGTATAGGAATCACTGAAGCTTTCTTT. Translated, it gives CASSIGITEAFF.

The chain's CDR3 is CSVEGDRAGASGELFF. CDR3 nucleotides: TGCAGCGTTGAGGGTGACAGAGCGGGAGCGTCCGGGGAGCTGTTTTTT. This sequence joins TRBV29-1 and TRBJ2-2, with 8 positions matching TRBD2. Trimming took 3 bases from V and 6 from J; bases not matched to a gene: 12. Germline V lookup: CDR1 SQVTM, CDR2 ANQGSEA. There are 16 residues in the CDR3.

The genes are TRBV6-2 or TRBV6-3 and TRBJ1-1; D gene ambiguous. With 4 bases removed from V and 1 base from J, the gap between germline ends came to 7 bases. The germline V gene encodes CDR1 MNHEY and CDR2 SVGEGT. This CDR3 contains 13 residues. The CDR3 reads CASSWEENTEAFF. The CDR3 DNA reads as TGTGCCAGCAGTTGGGAAGAGAACACTGAAGCTTTCTTT.

The chain combines TRBV28 with TRBJ2-7; no definite D call. V was trimmed by 7 bases and J by 6 bases, leaving 13 bases between them. The CDR3 totals 12 residues. CDR1 and CDR2 from the germline V gene are MDHEN and SYDVKM. Written as DNA, the CDR3 is TGTGCCAGCACCATCGACCAGACCGAGCAGTACTTC. Amino acids: CASTIDQTEQYF.

V is TRBV14 and J is TRBJ1-5; D might be TRBD1 (5 bases). Germline V gene lookup returns CDR1 SGHDN and CDR2 FVKESK. The CDR3 spans 14 residues. Trimming removed 3 bases from V and 4 bases from J, with 10 bases in between. In DNA form, the CDR3 reads TGTGCCAGCAGCCATGGGGCAGCTAATCAGCCCCAGCATTTT. It codes for CASSHGAANQPQHF.

The chain carries TRBV13 and TRBJ2-7; 8 bases fit TRBD1. Losses at the gene ends were 3 bases for V and 3 bases for J; bases not matched to a gene: 1. The germline V gene encodes CDR1 PRHDT and CDR2 FYEKMQ (reference sequence). The CDR3 sequence is 13 residues long. CDR3 sequence (DNA): TGTGCCAGCAGCTTCAGGGGGCTCTACGAGCAGTACTTC. Translation: CASSFRGLYEQYF. The full variable domain, rest sourced from reference TRBV13 and TRBJ2-7, is AAGVIQSPRHLIKEKRETATLKCYPIPRHDTVYWYQQGPGQDPQFLISFYEKMQSDKGSIPDRFSAQQFSDYHSELNMSSLELGDSALYFCASSFRGLYEQYFGPGTRLTVT.

Here the CDR3 reads CASGPTGNTEAFF. The CDR3 DNA reads TGTGCTAGTGGTCCTACAGGGAACACTGAAGCTTTCTTT. The chain recombines TRBV12-5 with TRBJ1-1; D may be TRBD1 (5 bases). The CDR3 spans 13 residues. Trimming took 5 bases from V and 1 from J, leaving 8 bases between them. Germline CDR1 and CDR2: LGHNT and FRNRAP.

This chain joins TRBV20-1 and TRBJ2-5; 8 bases are a match to TRBD1. With 3 bases clipped from V and 5 bases from J, the junction kept 11 bases outside the gene matches. Looked up from germline, CDR1 is DFQATT and CDR2 is SNEGSKA (reference sequence). The CDR3 is made up of 15 amino acids. CDR3 DNA sequence: TGCAGTGCTAGTGAGGCGCAGGGGGCTCGTGAGACCCAGTACTTC. Its translation: CSASEAQGARETQYF.

This chain joins TRBV9 and TRBJ1-5; D not certain. The CDR3 has 15 residues. V was trimmed by 4 bases and J by 0 bases, leaving 11 bases between them. Germline V lookup: CDR1 SGDLS, CDR2 YYNGEE. CDR3 residues: CASSTTWASNQPQHF. The CDR3 DNA sequence: TGTGCCAGCAGCACAACTTGGGCTAGCAATCAGCCCCAGCATTTT. Together with reference TRBV9 and TRBJ1-5, the CDR3 gives the full variable domain: DSGVTQTPKHLITATGQRVTLRCSPRSGDLSVYWYQQSLDQGLQFLIQYYNGEERAKGNILERFSAQQFPDLHSELNLSSLELGDSALYFCASSTTWASNQPQHFGDGTRLSIL.

The count of this clone is one. The CDR3 region is CASRIHNTGELFF. CDR3 nucleotides: TGTGCCAGCAGGATCCATAACACCGGGGAGCTGTTTTTT. The rearrangement links TRBV28 to TRBJ2-2; D is ambiguous. CDR1 is MDHEN, CDR2 SYDVKM, per germline. The CDR3 runs to 13 residues. V lost 6 bases and J 2 bases, leaving 7 bases between the germline ends.

The rearrangement links TRBV7-8 to TRBJ1-4; 9 bases line up with TRBD1. CDR3 length equals 15 residues. Germline-derived CDR1 and CDR2 are SGHVS and FQNEAQ. The V segment lost 2 bases and the J segment 6 bases; nucleotides outside the gene matches: 4. The CDR3: CASSLPGQGHEKLFF. The CDR3 DNA reads as TGTGCCAGCAGCTTACCGGGACAGGGTCATGAAAAACTGTTTTTT.

The V and J genes are TRBV5-4 and TRBJ1-1; TRBD1 aligns across 7 bases. V was clipped by 4 bases and J by 8 bases; unmatched bases: 8. There are 13 residues in the CDR3. Germline loops: CDR1 SGHNT, CDR2 YYREEE (reference sequence). The CDR3 DNA reads TGTGCCAGCAGCCTCCGGGACAGCGAGGAAGCTTTCTTT. As protein: CASSLRDSEEAFF.

The table lists this clone with a few counts. The chain uses TRBV10-2 and TRBJ2-1, with unresolved D. V dropped 6 bases and J dropped 7 bases, with 7 bases sitting between them. Germline-derived CDR1 and CDR2 are WSHSY and SAAADI. This CDR3 region has 11 residues. CDR3 nucleotide sequence: TGCGCCAGCAGAGCCACGAATGAGCAGTTCTTC. As protein: CASRATNEQFF.

This chain links TRBV13 with TRBJ1-1, with D unclear. Trimming removed 1 base from V and 1 base from J, with 10 bases in between. CDR1 is PRHDT, CDR2 FYEKMQ, per germline (reference sequence). The CDR3 consists of 15 residues. The CDR3 DNA reads TGTGCCAGCAGCTTAGCCGGGCCAGAGAACACTGAAGCTTTCTTT. It translates to CASSLAGPENTEAFF. Together with reference TRBV13 and TRBJ1-1, the CDR3 gives the full variable domain: AAGVIQSPRHLIKEKRETATLKCYPIPRHDTVYWYQQGPGQDPQFLISFYEKMQSDKGSIPDRFSAQQFSDYHSELNMSSLELGDSALYFCASSLAGPENTEAFFGQGTRLTVV.

The rearrangement joins TRBV30 to TRBJ2-3; 7 nucleotides line up with TRBD1. Germline CDR1 and CDR2: GTSNPN and SVGIG (reference sequence). The CDR3 covers 14 residues. Trimming removed 5 bases from V and 0 bases from J; junction bases left unmatched: 5. Here the CDR3 DNA reads TGTGCCTGGTCTTACAGGGGTAGCACAGATACGCAGTATTTT. Encoded protein: CAWSYRGSTDTQYF.

The chain employs TRBV5-1 and TRBJ2-1; possible D gene TRBD2, 5 bases. This CDR3 region has 15 residues. Trimming removed 6 bases from V and 3 bases from J, with 16 bases in between. The germline gives CDR1 SGHRS, CDR2 YFSETQ. This CDR3 is CASTLTGSFYNEQFF. The CDR3 DNA is TGCGCCAGCACTCTCACGGGGTCCTTCTACAATGAGCAGTTCTTC.

The genes are TRBV4-1 and TRBJ1-2; no reliable D call. The CDR3 consists of 15 residues. Trimming cost V 4 bases and J 7 bases, with 19 bases left between them. CDR1 is MGHRA, CDR2 YSYEKL, per germline. Here the CDR3 DNA reads TGCGCCAGCAGCCTATACTATGACCCGGCTCGTGGCTACACCTTC. Translating it yields CASSLYYDPARGYTF.

On this clone itself: In the same sample, other DNA sequences code for this CDR3. The chain joins TRBV30 to TRBJ2-2, with TRBD2 as a possible D gene (6 bases). This CDR3 has 13 residues. Looked up from germline, CDR1 is GTSNPN and CDR2 is SVGIG (reference sequence). The V gene lost 1 base and the J gene lost 5 bases, with 8 bases spanning the gap. CDR3 sequence: CAWSDRGTGELFF. The CDR3 bases are TGTGCCTGGAGTGATCGGGGGACCGGGGAGCTGTTTTTT.

This clone was counted a few times. The chain employs TRBV12-3 or TRBV12-4 and TRBJ1-2; D possibly corresponds to TRBD1 (6 bases). V was cut by 8 bases and J by 6 bases, with 16 bases left in between. The CDR3 covers 13 residues. The CDR3 region has the DNA TGTGCCAGCGGGGAACAGGGAGTTGATGGCTACACCTTC. Its protein product is CASGEQGVDGYTF.

The gene calls are TRBV6-6 and TRBJ2-5; the D gene is possibly TRBD1 (7 bases). The CDR3 has 15 amino acids. V shed 7 bases and J shed 5 bases, with 20 bases lying between them. Germline CDR1 and CDR2: MNHNY and SVGAGI (reference sequence). CDR3 residues: CASISNRGGLETQYF. CDR3 coding DNA: TGTGCCAGCATCTCAAACAGGGGAGGCCTGGAGACCCAGTACTTC.

This chain joins TRBV19 and TRBJ1-4, with D uncertain. The V and J ends lost 6 bases and 0 bases respectively, with 8 bases between them. There are 14 residues in the CDR3. Germline V gene lookup returns CDR1 LNHDA and CDR2 SQIVND (reference sequence). CDR3 protein: CASRQGTTNEKLFF. The CDR3 bases are TGTGCCAGTAGACAAGGGACAACTAATGAAAAACTGTTTTTT.